The rows below give T cell receptor beta chains drawn from one sample of a study of T-cell memory formation after mild COVID-19. TCRdb processed the 5' RACE reads anew with MiXCR; each CDR3 protein has one entry. The sample consists of 400,000 to 500,000 distinct CDR3 sequences, over 15% of them appearing once. Sequenced input: PBMCs or a T cell subset sorted from them (not recorded which). The receptors come from an adult woman who had mild COVID-19 (a few samples of this study predate the infection). Cell type and time point are not known. The conserved cysteine and the conserved F or W are not part of the CDR3 here. Fields, in order: CDR3 protein, D gene, V gene, J gene. The D gene is left open where the match is weak.

ASSDSYQGADTGELF	TRBD1	TRBV6-4	TRBJ2-2
ASTSRLTYGYT	-	TRBV6-6	TRBJ1-2
ASSPGAGAHEQY	TRBD2	TRBV7-3	TRBJ2-7
ASSSGQASSYEQY	TRBD1	TRBV5-4	TRBJ2-7
ATSDFGTTQETQY	-	TRBV24-1	TRBJ2-5
ASSPGQWYEQY	-	TRBV7-8	TRBJ2-7
ASSLAPRNSPLH	-	TRBV7-9	TRBJ1-6
ASSEYGQTGELF	-	TRBV25-1	TRBJ2-2
ASSLRGGRGVRGNIQY	TRBD2	TRBV28	TRBJ2-4
ASSFGGSTGELF	TRBD2	TRBV19	TRBJ2-2
ASSRRPGTADSPLH	TRBD1	TRBV4-1	TRBJ1-6
ASRDGLAGDEQY	TRBD2	TRBV2	TRBJ2-7
ASSDPIGGTSTGNTIY	-	TRBV25-1	TRBJ1-3
ASTDRATDTQY	TRBD1	TRBV7-6	TRBJ2-3
ASSLVEGLSSYNEQF	-	TRBV11-2	TRBJ2-1
ASSLFGPSGANVLT	-	TRBV7-9	TRBJ2-6
ASTRLAGATDTQY	TRBD2	TRBV7-9	TRBJ2-3
SARFSSYNEQF	-	TRBV20-1	TRBJ2-1
ASSPGQEDSNQPQH	TRBD1	TRBV5-1	TRBJ1-5
ASSNRQGVLYGYT	TRBD1	TRBV7-2	TRBJ1-2
ASSLGTPGQGAEQF	TRBD1	TRBV7-7	TRBJ2-1
ASSAGQGLGSGNTIY	TRBD1	TRBV27	TRBJ1-3
ASSAGGGQAF	-	TRBV7-6	TRBJ1-1
SVAGVNTEAF	-	TRBV29-1	TRBJ1-1
ASSALGSNTEAF	-	TRBV7-3	TRBJ1-1
ASSFTTGNYGYT	-	TRBV7-9	TRBJ1-2
ASSGLRTSGNYEQY	TRBD2	TRBV6-4	TRBJ2-7
ATSDSNRDRKDTQY	TRBD1	TRBV24-1	TRBJ2-3
ASSFERAYEQF	-	TRBV12-3/TRBV12-4	TRBJ2-1
ASSLNPGWTQY	-	TRBV5-1	TRBJ2-5
ASSSTGEAGQPQH	-	TRBV6-5	TRBJ1-5
SVQGTNQPQH	-	TRBV29-1	TRBJ1-5
SARERAGRNQPQH	-	TRBV20-1	TRBJ1-5
ASSSPGTPLFSNYEQY	-	TRBV11-2	TRBJ2-7
ASRLAGVGDTQY	TRBD2	TRBV6-5	TRBJ2-3